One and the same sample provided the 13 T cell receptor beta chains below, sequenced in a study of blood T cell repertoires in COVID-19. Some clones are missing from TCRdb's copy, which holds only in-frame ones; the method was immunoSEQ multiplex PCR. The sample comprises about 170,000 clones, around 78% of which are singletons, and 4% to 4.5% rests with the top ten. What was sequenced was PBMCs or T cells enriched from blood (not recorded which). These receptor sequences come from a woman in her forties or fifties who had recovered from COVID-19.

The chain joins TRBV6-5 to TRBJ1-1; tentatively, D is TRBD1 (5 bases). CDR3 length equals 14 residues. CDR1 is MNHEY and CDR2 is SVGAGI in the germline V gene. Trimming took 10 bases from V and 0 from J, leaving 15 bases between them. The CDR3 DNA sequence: TGTGCCACCGTTACAGGAGTTCTGAACACTGAAGCTTTCTTT. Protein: CATVTGVLNTEAFF.

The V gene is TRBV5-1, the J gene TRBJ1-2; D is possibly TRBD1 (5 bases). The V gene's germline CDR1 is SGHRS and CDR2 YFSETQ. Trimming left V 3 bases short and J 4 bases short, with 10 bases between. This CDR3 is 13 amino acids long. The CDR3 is CASSSTGGYGYTF. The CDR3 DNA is TGCGCCAGCAGCTCAACAGGCGGCTATGGCTACACCTTC.

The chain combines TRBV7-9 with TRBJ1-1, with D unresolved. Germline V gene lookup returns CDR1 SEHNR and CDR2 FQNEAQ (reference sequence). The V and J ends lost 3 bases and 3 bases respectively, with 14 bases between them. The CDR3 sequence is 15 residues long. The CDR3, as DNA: TGTGCCAGCAGCTTGAGTACGCGCCTGGACACTGAAGCTTTCTTT. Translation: CASSLSTRLDTEAFF.

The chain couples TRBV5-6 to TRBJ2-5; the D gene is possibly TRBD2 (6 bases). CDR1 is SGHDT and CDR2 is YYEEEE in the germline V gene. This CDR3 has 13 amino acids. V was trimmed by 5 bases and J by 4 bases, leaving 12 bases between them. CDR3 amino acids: CASSGRIRETQYF. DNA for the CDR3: TGTGCCAGCAGTGGGAGGATTAGAGAGACCCAGTACTTC.

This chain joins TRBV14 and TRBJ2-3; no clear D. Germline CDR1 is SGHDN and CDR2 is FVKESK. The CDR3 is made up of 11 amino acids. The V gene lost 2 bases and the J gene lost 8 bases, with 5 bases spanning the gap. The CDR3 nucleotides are TGTGCCAGCAGCCAACAGGCTACGCAGTATTTT. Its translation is CASSQQATQYF.

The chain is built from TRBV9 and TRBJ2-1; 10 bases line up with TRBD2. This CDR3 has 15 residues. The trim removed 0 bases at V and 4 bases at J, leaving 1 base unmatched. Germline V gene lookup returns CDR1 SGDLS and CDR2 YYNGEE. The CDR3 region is CASSVGTSGYNEQFF. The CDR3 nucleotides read TGTGCCAGCAGCGTAGGGACTAGCGGTTACAATGAGCAGTTCTTC.

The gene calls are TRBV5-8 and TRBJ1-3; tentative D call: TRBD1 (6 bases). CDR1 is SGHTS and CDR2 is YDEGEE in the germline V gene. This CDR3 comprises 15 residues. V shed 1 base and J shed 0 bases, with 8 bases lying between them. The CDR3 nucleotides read TGTGCCAGCAGCTTGCAGGGGTACTCTGGAAACACCATATATTTT. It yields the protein CASSLQGYSGNTIYF.

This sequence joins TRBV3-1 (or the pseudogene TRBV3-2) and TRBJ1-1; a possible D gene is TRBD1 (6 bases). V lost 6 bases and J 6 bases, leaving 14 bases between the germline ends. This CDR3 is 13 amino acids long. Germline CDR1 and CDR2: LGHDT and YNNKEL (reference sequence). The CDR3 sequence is CASRQTGRAEAFF. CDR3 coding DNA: TGTGCCAGCAGACAGACAGGTCGCGCTGAAGCTTTCTTT.

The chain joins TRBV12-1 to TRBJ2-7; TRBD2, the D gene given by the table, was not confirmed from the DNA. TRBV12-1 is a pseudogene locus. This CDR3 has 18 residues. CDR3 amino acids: CASSFVAGASGSLTEQYV. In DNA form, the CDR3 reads TGTGCCAGCAGCTTTGTAGCGGGGGCTAGCGGGAGTCTAACCGAGCAGTACGTC.

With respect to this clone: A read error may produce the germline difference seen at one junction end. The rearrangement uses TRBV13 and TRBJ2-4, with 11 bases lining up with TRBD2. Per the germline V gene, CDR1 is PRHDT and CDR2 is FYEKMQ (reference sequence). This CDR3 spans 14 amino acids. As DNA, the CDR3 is TGTGCCAGCAGCAATAGCGGGAGGGCCGGCGACAGTGGGTTC. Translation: CASSNSGRAGDSGF.

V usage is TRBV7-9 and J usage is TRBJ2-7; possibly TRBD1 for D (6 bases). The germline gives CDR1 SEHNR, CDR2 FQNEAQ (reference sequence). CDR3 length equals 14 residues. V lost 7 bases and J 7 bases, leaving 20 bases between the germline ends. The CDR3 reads CASMDGGASSEQYV. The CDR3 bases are TGTGCCAGCATGGATGGGGGCGCCTCCTCTGAGCAGTACGTC.

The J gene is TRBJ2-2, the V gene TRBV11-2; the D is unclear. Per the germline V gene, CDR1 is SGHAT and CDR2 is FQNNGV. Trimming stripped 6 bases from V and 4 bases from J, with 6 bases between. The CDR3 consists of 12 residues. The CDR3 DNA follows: TGTGCCAGCAGTCCTGTCACCGGGGAGCTGTTTTTT. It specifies CASSPVTGELFF.

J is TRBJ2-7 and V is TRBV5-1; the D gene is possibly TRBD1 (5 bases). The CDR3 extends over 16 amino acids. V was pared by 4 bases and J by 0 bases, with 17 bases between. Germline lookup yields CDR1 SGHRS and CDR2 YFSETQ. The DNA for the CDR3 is TGCGCCAGCAGCCCTCCTTACAGGTATGGCTCCTACGAGCAGTACGTC. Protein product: CASSPPYRYGSYEQYV.